This record looks at one T cell receptor (beta chain) sequence and its context. Original processing methods: Estimates of nucleated cell counts were drawn from the amplification of reference gene primers. The protocol was immunoSEQ multiplex PCR, while the TCRdb copy is restricted to in-frame clones and leaves out a portion. The V and J calls and clone size are taken from that table; D and trimming were inferred from the DNA. Counted here are some 350,000 clones, nearly 90% occurring once; the ten biggest clones make up 6.5%. The data are from a study of blood T cell repertoires in COVID-19. The wider study: Spain, Italy and the United States supplied samples that represented acute and convalescent COVID-19. T cells, B-cell-depleted T cells, or PBMCs provided the cDNA or gDNA that served as material.

The CDR3 sequence is 15 residues long. In germline, CDR1 is LNHDA, CDR2 SQIVND (reference sequence). V was pared by 6 bases and J by 5 bases, with 19 bases between. The sequenced sample consisted of peripheral blood. This chain uses TRBV19 with TRBJ2-5; weak D call: TRBD1 (7 bases). The TCR comes from a young man with active or convalescent COVID-19. The CDR3 nucleotides read TGTGCCAGTAGATCGGGGGACAGTCTGCGGGAGACCCAGTACTTC. Translation gives CASRSGDSLRETQYF.